Below, 12 T cell receptor beta chains from the same sample are listed, as sequenced in a study of shared clonotypes between healthy human individuals (dated by TCRdb to the early 2020s). The library was built by means of the immunoSEQ multiplex PCR assay. TCRdb retrieved this table from immuneACCESS and kept in-frame rearrangements only. Not all clones are present; in checked studies, unresolved V genes account for under half, and no reason is known for the remainder. For this sample there are about 2.3 million clones; 93% appear just once. The top ten constitute about 0.41% of the sample. Sequenced sample: naive CD4+ T cells from PBMCs. The cell subset or site label for this specimen denotes: CD45RA+ positively selected. These receptors were collected from a man aged 18 to 29 in good health. Some clones in this sample may be carry-over from other donors' samples.

The V gene is TRBV9, the J gene TRBJ2-7; 7 nucleotides line up with TRBD1. The CDR3 length is 15 residues. Germline-derived CDR1 and CDR2 are SGDLS and YYNGEE. V was pared by 4 bases and J by 7 bases, with 14 bases of the junction left unmatched. As DNA, the CDR3 is TGTGCCAGCAGCCCTCGGACAGGTTCTACGATGGAGCAGTACTTC. It translates to CASSPRTGSTMEQYF.

The V call is TRBV7-7, the J call TRBJ1-1; possibly TRBD1 for D (5 bases). Germline CDR1 and CDR2: SSHAT and FNYEAQ (reference sequence). This CDR3 is built from 13 residues. The ends were cut back, 2 bases at V and 5 bases at J, with 9 bases in the middle. The CDR3 sequence is CASSLRGGTEAFF. CDR3 nucleotides: TGTGCCAGCAGCTTACGGGGGGGAACTGAAGCTTTCTTT.

The rearrangement links TRBV30 to TRBJ1-3, with unresolved D. The V and J ends lost 7 bases and 0 bases respectively, with 7 bases between them. Germline values: CDR1 GTSNPN, CDR2 SVGIG (reference sequence). There are 12 residues in the CDR3. The CDR3: CASMNSGNTIYF. In DNA, the CDR3 is TGTGCCTCCATGAACTCTGGAAACACCATATATTTT.

The J gene is TRBJ2-6, the V gene TRBV2, with unresolved D. From germline, CDR1 is SNHLY and CDR2 FYNNEI. CDR3 length equals 13 residues. V was clipped by 10 bases and J by 0 bases, with 7 bases between them. CDR3 loop: CATQSSGANVLTF. In nucleotides, the CDR3 is TGTGCCACGCAGAGCTCTGGGGCCAACGTCCTGACTTTC.

Notes on this clone: The same CDR3 is also encoded by other DNA sequences in this sample. The chain joins TRBV28 to TRBJ2-1; 8 bases line up with TRBD2. With V trimmed by 6 bases and J by 0 bases, 4 bases remained unmatched. From germline, CDR1 is MDHEN and CDR2 SYDVKM. The CDR3 has 15 amino acids. In nucleotides, the CDR3 is TGTGCCAGCAGGTCCAGCGGGAGCTCCTACAATGAGCAGTTCTTC. Amino acids: CASRSSGSSYNEQFF.

The rearrangement links TRBV5-1 to TRBJ1-4, with 7 bases matching TRBD1. After removal of 2 bases from V and 8 bases from J, the junction contained 6 bases not matched to a gene. CDR3 length: 14 residues. Germline loops: CDR1 SGHRS, CDR2 YFSETQ. The CDR3 DNA follows: TGCGCCAGCAGCTTATCGGGACAGAGCGAAAAACTGTTTTTT. Amino acids: CASSLSGQSEKLFF.

The chain uses TRBV10-3 and TRBJ1-1, with 8 bases aligning to TRBD1. Looked up from germline, CDR1 is ENHRY and CDR2 is SYGVKD. V lost 6 bases to trimming and J lost 4 bases; unmatched junction nucleotides: 16. The CDR3 covers 17 residues. Here the CDR3 DNA reads TGTGCCATCAGCCAGGACAGGGCGGGAATTATGGTCACTGAAGCTTTCTTT. It encodes CAISQDRAGIMVTEAFF.

The J gene is TRBJ2-3, the V gene TRBV18, with 8 nucleotides matching TRBD2. This CDR3 contains 15 residues. V shed 4 bases, J shed 2 bases, and the junction held 5 bases outside the gene matches. Looked up from germline, CDR1 is KGHSH and CDR2 is LQKENI. CDR3 nucleotides: TGTGCCAGCTCACGCCTAGCGGGCCACACAGATACGCAGTATTTT. Amino acid sequence: CASSRLAGHTDTQYF.

The chain employs TRBV19 and TRBJ2-2; D is possibly TRBD2 (5 bases). The germline CDR1 and CDR2 sequences are LNHDA and SQIVND (reference sequence). This CDR3 has 20 amino acids. Between the trimmed V and J ends, which lost 3 bases and 1 base, there was a span of 24 bases. Here the CDR3 DNA reads TGTGCCAGTAGTATGCTAATCTGGCGGGCCCAGAGGTGGAACACCGGGGAGCTGTTTTTT. Protein sequence: CASSMLIWRAQRWNTGELFF.

The genes are TRBV19 and TRBJ2-1; 15 nucleotides agree with TRBD2. Germline V lookup: CDR1 LNHDA, CDR2 SQIVND (reference sequence). CDR3 length equals 14 residues. Unmatched junction bases numbered 5, after V lost 8 bases and J lost 9 bases. CDR3 nucleotide sequence: TGTGCCAGTCGCCGGACTAGCGGGAGGGCTGAGCAGTTCTTC. It is translated as CASRRTSGRAEQFF.

The rearrangement joins TRBV7-2 to TRBJ1-1; D is possibly TRBD1 (5 bases). The CDR3 length is 13 residues. The germline V gene has CDR1 SGHTA and CDR2 FQGNSA. Trimming took off 4 bases at V and 5 bases at J, with 11 bases between the two ends. The CDR3 reads CASSYGHGTEAFF. The CDR3 DNA reads TGTGCCAGCAGCTACGGACACGGTACTGAAGCTTTCTTT.

The chain carries TRBV14 and TRBJ2-2; D call uncertain. CDR1 is SGHDN, CDR2 FVKESK, per germline. The CDR3 loop spans 15 amino acids. V lost 0 bases and J lost 4, with 9 bases in between. The CDR3 here is CASSQDRKVTGELFF. DNA for the CDR3: TGTGCCAGCAGCCAAGATAGGAAGGTCACCGGGGAGCTGTTTTTT. The full variable domain, its missing parts supplied by reference TRBV14 and TRBJ2-2, is EAGVTQFPSHSVIEKGQTVTLRCDPISGHDNLYWYRRVMGKEIKFLLHFVKESKQDESGMPNNRFLAERTGGTYSTLKVQPAELEDSGVYFCASSQDRKVTGELFFGEGSRLTVL.